This T cell receptor beta chain appears in the sequencing data of a study of blood T cell repertoires in COVID-19. Study context: Spain, Italy and the United States supplied samples that represented acute and convalescent COVID-19. T cells, B-cell-depleted T cells, or PBMCs provided the cDNA or gDNA that served as material.

Original processing notes: For nucleated cells, counts were estimated from reference gene primer amplification. Profiled with immunoSEQ multiplex PCR; TCRdb holds only in-frame clones, not every one. The V and J calls and clone size come from that table; D and trimming were worked out from the DNA. The table lists some 190,000 clones, about 90% of them singletons. This CDR3 has 14 amino acids. From germline, CDR1 is MNHNY and CDR2 SVGAGI (reference sequence). Trimming left V 7 bases short and J 4 bases short, with 16 bases between. The genes are TRBV6-6 and TRBJ2-5; D is perhaps TRBD2 (6 bases). The clonotype originates from a man aged 18 to 35 with active or convalescent COVID-19. Material: peripheral blood. The CDR3 bases are TGTGCCAGCACTATCCCGGGACTGTCAGAGACCCAGTACTTC. It codes for CASTIPGLSETQYF.